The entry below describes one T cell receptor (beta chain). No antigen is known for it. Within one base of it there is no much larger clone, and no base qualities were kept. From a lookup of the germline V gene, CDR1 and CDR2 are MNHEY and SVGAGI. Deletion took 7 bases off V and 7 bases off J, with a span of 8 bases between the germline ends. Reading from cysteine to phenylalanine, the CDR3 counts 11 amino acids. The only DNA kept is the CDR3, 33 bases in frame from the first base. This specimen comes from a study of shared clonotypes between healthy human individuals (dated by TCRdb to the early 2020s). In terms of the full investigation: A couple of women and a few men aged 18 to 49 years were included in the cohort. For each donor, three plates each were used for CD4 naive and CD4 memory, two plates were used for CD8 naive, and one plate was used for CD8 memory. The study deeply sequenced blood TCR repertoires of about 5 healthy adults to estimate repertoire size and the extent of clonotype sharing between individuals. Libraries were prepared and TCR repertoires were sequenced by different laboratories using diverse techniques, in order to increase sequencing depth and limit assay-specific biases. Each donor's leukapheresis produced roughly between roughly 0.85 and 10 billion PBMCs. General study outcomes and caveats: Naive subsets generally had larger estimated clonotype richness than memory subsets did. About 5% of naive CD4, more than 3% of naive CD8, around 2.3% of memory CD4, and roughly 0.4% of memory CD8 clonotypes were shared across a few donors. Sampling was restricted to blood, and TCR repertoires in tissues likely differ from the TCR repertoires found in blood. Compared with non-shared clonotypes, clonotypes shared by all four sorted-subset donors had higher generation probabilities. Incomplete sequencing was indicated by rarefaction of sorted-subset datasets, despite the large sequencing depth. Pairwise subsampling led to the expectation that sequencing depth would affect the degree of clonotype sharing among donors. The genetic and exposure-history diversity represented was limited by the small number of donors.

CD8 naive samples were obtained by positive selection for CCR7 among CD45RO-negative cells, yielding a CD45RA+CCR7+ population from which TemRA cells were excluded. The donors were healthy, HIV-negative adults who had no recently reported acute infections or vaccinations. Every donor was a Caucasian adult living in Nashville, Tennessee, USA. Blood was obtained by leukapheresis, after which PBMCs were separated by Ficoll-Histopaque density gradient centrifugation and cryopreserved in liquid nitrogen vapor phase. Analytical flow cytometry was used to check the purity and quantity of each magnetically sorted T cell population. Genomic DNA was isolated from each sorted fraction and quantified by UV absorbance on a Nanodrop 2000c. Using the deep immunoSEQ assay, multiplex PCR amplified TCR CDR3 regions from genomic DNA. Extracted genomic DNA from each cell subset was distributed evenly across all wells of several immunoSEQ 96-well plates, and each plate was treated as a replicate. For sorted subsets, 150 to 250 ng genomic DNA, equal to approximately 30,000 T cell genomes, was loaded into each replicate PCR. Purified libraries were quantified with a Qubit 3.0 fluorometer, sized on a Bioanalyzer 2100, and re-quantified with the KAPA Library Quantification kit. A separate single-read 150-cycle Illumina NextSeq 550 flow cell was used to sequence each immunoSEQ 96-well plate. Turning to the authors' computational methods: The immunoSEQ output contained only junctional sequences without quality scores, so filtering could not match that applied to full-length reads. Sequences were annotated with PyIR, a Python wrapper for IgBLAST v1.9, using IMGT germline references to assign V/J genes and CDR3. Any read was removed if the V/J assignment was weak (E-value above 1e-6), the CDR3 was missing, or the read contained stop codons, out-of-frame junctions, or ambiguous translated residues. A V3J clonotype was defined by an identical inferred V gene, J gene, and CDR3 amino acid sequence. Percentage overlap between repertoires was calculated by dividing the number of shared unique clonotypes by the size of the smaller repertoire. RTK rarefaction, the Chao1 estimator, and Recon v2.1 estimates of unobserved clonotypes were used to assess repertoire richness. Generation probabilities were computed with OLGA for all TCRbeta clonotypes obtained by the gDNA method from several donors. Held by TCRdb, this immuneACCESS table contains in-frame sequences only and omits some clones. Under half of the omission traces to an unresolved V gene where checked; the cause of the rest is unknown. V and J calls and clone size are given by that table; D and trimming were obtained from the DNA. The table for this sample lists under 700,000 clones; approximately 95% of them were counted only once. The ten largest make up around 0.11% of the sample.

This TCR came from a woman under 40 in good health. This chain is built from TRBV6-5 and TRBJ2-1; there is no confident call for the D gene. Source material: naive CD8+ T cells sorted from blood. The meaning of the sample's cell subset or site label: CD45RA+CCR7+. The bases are TGTGCCAGCAATGATTTGAATGAGCAGTTCTTC. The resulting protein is CASNDLNEQFF.